The rows below give T cell receptor beta chains drawn from one sample of a study of T cells in Graves' hyperthyroidism and ophthalmopathy. TCRdb itself ran the multiplex PCR reads through MiXCR, one entry per CDR3 protein. The sample has 600,000 or so distinct CDR3 sequences, around 15% seen once. The sample taken for sequencing was blood. These receptor sequences come from a woman in her 30s with Graves' hyperthyroidism. CDR3s include the opening cysteine and the closing phenylalanine or tryptophan. The D gene is left open where the match is weak. For some rows the clone size is stated as once, few or many, or as a class when expanded; others skip it.

V gene,J gene,D gene,CDR3 length,clone size,CDR3 protein,CDR3 DNA
TRBV24-1,TRBJ1-5,NA,14,NA,CATSEYRVNQPQHF,TGTGCCACCAGTGAATACAGGGTTAATCAGCCCCAGCATTTT
TRBV5-1,TRBJ2-1,TRBD2,15,many,CASSLELAGVDEQFF,TGCGCCAGCAGCTTGGAATTAGCGGGAGTGGATGAGCAGTTCTTC
TRBV28,TRBJ1-6,TRBD1,14,few,CASGQGARNSPLHF,TGTGCCAGCGGACAGGGGGCGCGGAATTCACCCCTCCACTTT
TRBV20-1,TRBJ1-5,NA,12,NA,CSARVWRGPQHF,TGCAGTGCTAGAGTGTGGAGGGGGCCCCAGCATTTT
TRBV4-1,TRBJ2-5,TRBD1,14,NA,CASSQDTGEETQYF,TGCGCCAGCAGCCAAGACACAGGGGAAGAGACCCAGTACTTC
TRBV20-1,TRBJ2-7,NA,16,NA,CSAPPQPRTYTYEQYF,TGCAGTGCCCCACCACAGCCACGGACCTATACCTACGAGCAGTACTTC
TRBV6-5,TRBJ2-3,NA,15,few,CASSYILAGTDTQYF,TGTGCCAGCAGTTACATACTAGCTGGCACAGATACGCAGTATTTT
TRBV28,TRBJ2-3,TRBD1,12,many,CATRDRGDTQYF,TGTGCCACCCGGGACAGGGGGGATACGCAGTATTTT
TRBV20-1,TRBJ2-2,NA,14,NA,CSARDLTRRRELFF,TGCAGTGCTAGAGACCTGACACGTAGGAGGGAGCTGTTTTTT
TRBV20-1,TRBJ2-5,TRBD2,16,NA,CSARDVTGGPTETQYF,TGCAGTGCTAGAGATGTTACGGGAGGGCCGACGGAGACCCAGTACTTC
TRBV29-1,TRBJ2-1,NA,11,few,CSVPVYNEQFF,TGCAGCGTTCCCGTCTACAATGAGCAGTTCTTC
TRBV28,TRBJ2-4,NA,13,NA,CASSQDLKNIQYF,TGTGCCAGCAGCCAAGATCTAAAGAACATTCAGTACTTC
TRBV3-1,TRBJ1-4,NA,18,few,CASSLGVPGIRTNEKLFF,TGTGCCAGCAGCTTAGGCGTCCCAGGGATCCGTACTAATGAAAAACTGTTTTTT
TRBV10-1,TRBJ2-5,NA,17,many,CASTQALSGGSQETQYF,TGCGCCAGCACCCAAGCCTTGTCTGGCGGGTCCCAAGAGACCCAGTACTTC
TRBV6-6,TRBJ2-1,NA,14,many,CASSYPGPYNEQFF,TGTGCCAGCAGTTACCCGGGACCCTACAATGAGCAGTTCTTC
TRBV5-6,TRBJ1-6,NA,15,NA,CASSLGGVPNSPLHF,TGTGCCAGCAGCTTGGGTGGGGTGCCGAATTCACCCCTCCACTTT
TRBV20-1,TRBJ2-5,TRBD1,13,many,CSARDHRGETQYF,TGCAGTGCTAGAGACCACAGGGGAGAGACCCAGTACTTC
TRBV20-1,TRBJ1-2,NA,13,many,CSVWGGENYGYTF,TGCAGTGTGTGGGGAGGGGAGAACTATGGCTACACCTTC
TRBV28,TRBJ2-7,NA,15,few,CASSFRGPSSYEQYF,TGTGCCAGCAGTTTTAGGGGCCCCAGCTCCTACGAGCAGTACTTC
TRBV11-2,TRBJ2-7,NA,12,many,CASSLGFYEQYF,TGTGCCAGCAGCTTGGGTTTCTACGAGCAGTACTTC
TRBV20-1,TRBJ1-6,NA,11,few,CSARSNSPLHF,TGCAGTGCTAGATCTAATTCACCCCTCCACTTT
TRBV6-1,TRBJ2-5,NA,15,many,CASSEDPGSGETQYF,TGTGCCAGCAGTGAAGACCCCGGAAGCGGGGAGACCCAGTACTTC
TRBV27,TRBJ2-5,NA,14,many,CASSPQGRQETQYF,TGTGCCAGCTCCCCCCAGGGCAGACAAGAGACCCAGTACTTC
TRBV15,TRBJ1-3,NA,17,NA,CATSRDFPPSSGNTIYF,TGTGCCACCAGCAGAGATTTTCCCCCGAGCTCTGGAAACACCATATATTTT
TRBV28,TRBJ1-5,NA,16,few,CASSSLNRGGGQPQHF,TGTGCCAGCAGTTCCTTAAATCGGGGGGGAGGTCAGCCCCAGCATTTT
TRBV7-8,TRBJ1-2,NA,12,many,CASSFPTGGYTF,TGTGCCAGCAGCTTCCCGACAGGCGGCTACACCTTC
TRBV6-7,TRBJ2-1,NA,16,many,CASRRGMVYLDNEQFF,TGTGCCAGCAGGAGAGGTATGGTCTATCTCGACAATGAGCAGTTCTTC
TRBV6-1,TRBJ1-1,NA,14,many,CASRFVLGTTEAFF,TGTGCCAGCAGGTTTGTATTGGGTACGACTGAAGCTTTCTTT
TRBV7-8,TRBJ2-3,NA,16,NA,CASSLDLGINTDTQYF,TGTGCCAGCAGCTTAGATCTCGGAATAAACACAGATACGCAGTATTTT
TRBV5-1,TRBJ2-1,TRBD2,16,few,CASRPLLAGAGNEQFF,TGCGCCAGCAGACCACTACTAGCGGGAGCCGGCAATGAGCAGTTCTTC
TRBV27,TRBJ2-3,NA,17,NA,CASTPFMPAPITDTQYF,TGTGCCAGCACTCCCTTTATGCCCGCCCCTATCACAGATACGCAGTATTTT
TRBV25-1,TRBJ1-1,TRBD1,16,few,CASSELSGTGLAEAFF,TGTGCCAGCAGTGAATTATCCGGGACAGGGTTAGCTGAAGCTTTCTTT
TRBV28,TRBJ1-1,NA,14,few,CASTPGETNTEAFF,TGTGCCAGCACGCCGGGGGAGACGAACACTGAAGCTTTCTTT
TRBV9,TRBJ1-6,NA,16,NA,CASSVTTGLFNSPLHF,TGTGCCAGCAGCGTTACCACAGGGCTCTTCAATTCACCCCTCCACTTT
TRBV29-1,TRBJ2-3,NA,11,few,CSGHRADTQYF,TGCAGCGGTCATAGGGCGGATACGCAGTATTTT
TRBV18,TRBJ2-1,TRBD1,14,few,CASSPNTGVNEQFF,TGTGCCAGCTCACCCAATACAGGGGTAAATGAGCAGTTCTTC
TRBV2,TRBJ2-5,NA,13,many,CASKDRFQETQYF,TGTGCCAGCAAGGACAGATTCCAAGAGACCCAGTACTTC
TRBV28,TRBJ2-5,TRBD2,16,few,CASSHSLAGVKETQYF,TGTGCCAGCAGCCATAGCCTAGCGGGAGTAAAAGAGACCCAGTACTTC
TRBV28,TRBJ2-1,TRBD1,17,few,CASSSVDRGILYNEQFF,TGTGCCAGCAGTTCCGTAGACAGGGGGATTCTTTACAATGAGCAGTTCTTC
TRBV20-1,TRBJ1-1,NA,14,many,CSARVPYANTEAFF,TGCAGTGCTAGAGTTCCCTACGCGAACACTGAAGCTTTCTTT
TRBV28,TRBJ2-1,NA,11,many,CASRDPREQFF,TGTGCCAGCAGGGACCCTAGAGAGCAGTTCTTC
TRBV29-1,TRBJ2-5,NA,13,NA,CSVQGRVRETQYF,TGCAGCGTTCAGGGGAGGGTCAGAGAGACCCAGTACTTC
TRBV27,TRBJ2-2,NA,14,NA,CASSSGIYTGELFF,TGTGCCAGCAGTTCAGGGATTTACACCGGGGAGCTGTTTTTT
TRBV7-9,TRBJ2-6,NA,14,few,CASSLVTGANVLTF,TGTGCCAGCAGCTTAGTGACTGGGGCCAACGTCCTGACTTTC
TRBV2,TRBJ2-7,NA,12,few,CASSNRRSVQYF,TGTGCCAGCAGTAACAGGAGGAGCGTGCAGTACTTC
TRBV6-2/TRBV6-3,TRBJ1-5,NA,16,NA,CASSYPRGLSNQPQHF,TGTGCCAGCAGTTACCCCCGGGGGCTTAGCAATCAGCCCCAGCATTTT
TRBV9,TRBJ2-2,NA,13,NA,CASSVVSVGELFF,TGTGCCAGCAGCGTAGTATCTGTCGGGGAGCTGTTTTTT
TRBV30,TRBJ2-2,NA,15,NA,CAAPRRQTNTGELFF,TGTGCCGCACCACGGAGACAGACGAACACCGGGGAGCTGTTTTTT
TRBV28,TRBJ2-1,TRBD1,17,many,CASSFSPDRVTYNEQFF,TGTGCCAGCAGTTTTTCCCCGGACAGGGTGACCTACAATGAGCAGTTCTTC
TRBV15,TRBJ1-1,TRBD1,14,NA,CATSRDPGQPIAFF,TGTGCCACCAGCAGAGATCCGGGACAGCCGATAGCTTTCTTT
TRBV14,TRBJ2-7,NA,14,NA,CASSQQGGAYEQYF,TGTGCCAGCAGCCAACAGGGGGGGGCCTACGAGCAGTACTTC
TRBV10-3,TRBJ2-3,NA,13,once,CAISEYSADTQYF,TGTGCCATCAGTGAGTATAGCGCAGATACGCAGTATTTT
TRBV27,TRBJ2-3,TRBD2,12,few,CASSLSGTRKYF,TGTGCCAGCAGTTTATCGGGGACTAGGAAGTATTTT
TRBV10-3,TRBJ2-1,NA,16,few,CAISDGGTEGANEQFF,TGTGCCATCAGTGACGGAGGGACGGAAGGGGCCAATGAGCAGTTCTTC
TRBV30,TRBJ2-5,NA,15,few,CAWSLGGQYQETQYF,TGTGCCTGGAGTCTCGGGGGCCAGTACCAAGAGACCCAGTACTTC
TRBV24-1,TRBJ1-3,NA,17,NA,CATSDSQPGIPGNTIYF,TGTGCCACCAGTGATTCGCAACCAGGGATCCCTGGAAACACCATATATTTT
TRBV11-1,TRBJ1-2,NA,13,many,CASSLAGGEGYTF,TGTGCCAGCAGCTTAGCAGGGGGTGAAGGCTACACCTTC
TRBV2,TRBJ2-5,NA,15,many,CASSEVAVARETQYF,TGTGCCAGCAGTGAAGTGGCGGTTGCTAGGGAGACCCAGTACTTC
TRBV5-6,TRBJ2-7,TRBD2,15,NA,CASSLGAGDRWGQYF,TGTGCCAGCAGCCTAGGGGCGGGAGATCGATGGGGGCAGTACTTC